A single TCR beta chain is shown here with its context. Its antigen remains unidentified. The record originates from a study of cytomegalovirus exposure and HLA in healthy donors. Overall study results and limits: Researchers reported that a few CMV-associated chains were confirmed in vitro as CMV antigen-specific. Several V segments, TRBV6-2 and TRBV6-3 among them, could not be told apart and were dropped. Analysis performed later found roughly 17,000 TCR beta sequences associated with HLA alleles at 0.05 false discovery rate.

PCR involved 60 Vbeta and 13 Jbeta primers. Sequencing was performed with immunoSEQ multiplex PCR; in TCRdb, only in-frame clones are kept and a portion is missing. The sample lists a few hundred thousand clones, roughly 91% occurring once. V trimming: 5 bases; J trimming: 2 bases; junction bases outside the gene matches: 9. The CDR3 sequence is 17 residues long. In germline, CDR1 is SGDLS, CDR2 YYNGEE. This TCR was recovered from a woman between 18 and 30 years old in good health and CMV-seronegative. The chain recombines TRBV9 with TRBJ2-6; 8 bases align to TRBD1. Sequenced material: PBMCs. The CDR3 region has the DNA TGTGCCAGCAGTGTTTTAGGCAGGGGGCCTGGGGCCAACGTCCTGACTTTC. Encoded protein: CASSVLGRGPGANVLTF.